A single sample is the source of the 29 T cell receptor beta chains below, sequenced in a study of T cell repertoires in cytomegalovirus infection. These TCRs are of unknown antigen specificity. TCRdb independently ran MiXCR on the reads; one entry per CDR3 protein. The table records some 480,000 distinct CDR3 sequences, about 33% of them present only once. The sequencing used cultured PBMCs, collected from culture after CMV antigen stimulation. The receptors stem from a human donor in good health (CMV status not recorded). Some clones in this sample may be carry-over from other donors' samples.

CDR3 in amino acids: CASRPGQVSYEQYF. Here the CDR3 DNA reads TGTGCCAGCAGGCCGGGACAGGTGTCCTACGAGCAGTACTTC. The rearrangement joins TRBV6-1 to TRBJ2-7; 8 bases map to TRBD1. The V gene's germline CDR1 is MNHNS and CDR2 SASEGT. This CDR3 is built from 14 residues. The V and J ends lost 6 bases and 1 base, in that order; junction bases with no gene match: 5.

This chain uses TRBV19 with TRBJ1-2; TRBD1 is a possible D gene (5 bases). The V gene's germline CDR1 is LNHDA and CDR2 SQIVND (reference sequence). Trimming removed 7 bases at V and 8 bases at J, with 26 bases between. The CDR3 is 16 amino acids. The CDR3 here is CASMGSERQRIPGYTF. The CDR3 DNA reads as TGTGCCAGTATGGGGAGTGAGAGACAGAGAATCCCCGGCTACACCTTC.

This clonotype occurred once. The chain has TRBV28 and TRBJ2-7; 13 bases are shared with TRBD2. Germline lookup yields CDR1 MDHEN and CDR2 SYDVKM. The junction had 13 bases not matched to a gene; V was cut back by 10 bases and J by 4 bases. The CDR3 totals 16 residues. Written as DNA, the CDR3 is TGTGCCATCCAGACTAGCGGGAGGCACGGAAGTTACGAGCAGTACTTC. As protein: CAIQTSGRHGSYEQYF.

The CDR3 nucleotides read TGTGCCAGTAGTACCGGACAGAAGGAGACCCAGTACTTC. It yields the protein CASSTGQKETQYF. V gene TRBV19 combines with J gene TRBJ2-5; TRBD1 might be the D (6 bases). In germline, CDR1 is LNHDA, CDR2 SQIVND (reference sequence). This CDR3 has 13 amino acids. Trimming removed 4 bases at V and 5 bases at J, with 11 bases between.

The rearrangement links TRBV7-3 to TRBJ2-3; 9 bases fit TRBD2. The CDR3 has 18 residues. Germline assignment: CDR1 SGHTA and CDR2 FQGTGA. V dropped 5 bases and J dropped 3; count of bases not matched to a gene: 15. The DNA for the CDR3 is TGTGCCAGCAGCCCCGGACTAGCGTGGGAGCCAGCTACAGATACGCAGTATTTT. Translated: CASSPGLAWEPATDTQYF.

The CDR3 loop reads CASRPGPLMNTEAFF. CDR3 DNA: TGTGCCAGTAGACCGGGACCTCTCATGAACACTGAAGCTTTCTTT. This chain links TRBV19 with TRBJ1-1, with D perhaps TRBD1 (5 bases). V lost 6 bases, J lost 0 bases, and 14 bases lay in between. The CDR3 is 15 residues long. Looked up from germline, CDR1 is LNHDA and CDR2 is SQIVND (reference sequence).

This clonotype appeared once. The CDR3 region has the DNA TGCGCCAGCAGCCAAGAATCGGAGGGGGACACTGAAGCTTTCTTT. Amino acid sequence: CASSQESEGDTEAFF. V gene TRBV4-1 combines with J gene TRBJ1-1; the D gene is possibly TRBD1 (6 bases). The CDR3 has 15 amino acids. Germline CDR1 is MGHRA and CDR2 is YSYEKL. Trimming took off 0 bases at V and 3 bases at J, with 11 bases between the two ends.

The chain carries TRBV12-3 or TRBV12-4 and TRBJ1-2; D gene uncertain. V shed 3 bases and J shed 4 bases, with 18 bases lying between them. The CDR3 totals 16 residues. Here the CDR3 reads CASSFSSERPAYGYTF. For the CDR3, the DNA is TGTGCCAGCAGTTTTTCTTCGGAACGGCCCGCCTATGGCTACACCTTC.

This clonotype was counted at least ten times. The chain uses TRBV4-2 and TRBJ2-1, with TRBD1 matching over 9 bases. Germline V gene sequence: CDR1 LGHNA, CDR2 YNFKEQ. The CDR3 runs 16 residues. Trimming cost V 6 bases and J 9 bases; bases outside gene matches: 15. Here the CDR3 DNA reads TGTGCCAGCAGTCAAAATCCGGGACAGGGAGTAGGTGAGCAGTTCTTC. This translates into CASSQNPGQGVGEQFF.

This clonotype was counted at least ten times. The CDR3 DNA reads as TGTGCCAGCAGCCGGACAAGGGACAGGGGAGCTGATACGCAGTATTTT. This encodes CASSRTRDRGADTQYF. The rearrangement uses TRBV7-2 and TRBJ2-3; 10 bases align to TRBD1. CDR3 size: 16 residues. J gave up 6 bases and V 5 bases, and 11 bases lay outside the gene matches. The germline CDR1 and CDR2 sequences are SGHTA and FQGNSA.

The genes are TRBV7-7 and TRBJ2-1; TRBD1 might be the D (5 bases). This CDR3 comprises 14 residues. The V and J ends lost 1 base and 9 bases respectively, with 13 bases between them. The germline CDR1 and CDR2 sequences are SSHAT and FNYEAQ (reference sequence). The CDR3 reads CASSLVAGLTEQFF. CDR3 nucleotide sequence: TGTGCCAGCAGCTTAGTTGCAGGGCTCACTGAGCAGTTCTTC. Together with reference TRBV7-7 and TRBJ2-1, the CDR3 gives the full variable domain: GAGVSQSPRYKVTKRGQDVTLRCDPISSHATLYWYQQALGQGPEFLTYFNYEAQPDKSGLPSDRFSAERPEGSISTLTIQRTEQRDSAMYRCASSLVAGLTEQFFGPGTRLTVL.

The chain combines TRBV4-3 with TRBJ1-2; the D is unclear. The CDR3 is made up of 15 amino acids. Between the trimmed V and J ends, which lost 0 bases and 8 bases, there was a span of 16 bases. Germline lookup yields CDR1 LGHNA and CDR2 YSLEER. CDR3 DNA: TGCGCCAGCAGCCAAGATTTCCCCCCCCCTTGGGGCTACACCTTC. Its protein is CASSQDFPPPWGYTF.

CDR3: CSGQRGDLNQPQHF. As DNA, the CDR3 is TGCAGTGGGCAGCGCGGGGACCTCAATCAGCCCCAGCATTTT. The V and J genes are TRBV20-1 and TRBJ1-5, with D perhaps matching TRBD1 (5 bases). The germline gives CDR1 DFQATT, CDR2 SNEGSKA (reference sequence). The CDR3 loop spans 14 amino acids. V lost 7 bases and J lost 3, with 16 bases in between.

CDR3 in DNA: TGTGCCAGCAGCTTAGAGGAGGGAGGCTATTATGAGCAGTTCTTC. Protein sequence: CASSLEEGGYYEQFF. The chain combines TRBV7-6 with TRBJ2-1; maybe TRBD2 (6 bases). The V gene's germline CDR1 is SGHVS and CDR2 FNYEAQ. V was shortened by 1 base and J by 8 bases, with 15 bases between the two germline ends. The CDR3 runs to 15 residues.

The rearrangement uses TRBV5-4 and TRBJ2-1, with TRBD1 matching 7 bases. Trimming cost V 3 bases and J 11 bases; bases outside gene matches: 5. Germline-derived CDR1 and CDR2 are SGHNT and YYREEE (reference sequence). The CDR3 runs to 12 residues. CDR3 DNA: TGTGCCAGCAGCTGGGACAGAAACCAGCAGTTCTTC. Translated: CASSWDRNQQFF.

J is TRBJ1-1 and V is TRBV28, with TRBD1 matching 7 bases. Germline CDR1 and CDR2: MDHEN and SYDVKM. The CDR3 runs 14 residues. The CDR3 loop reads CALVPPGGLSEAFF. The CDR3 nucleotides are TGTGCGCTAGTCCCCCCAGGGGGATTATCTGAAGCTTTCTTT. The complete variable domain, with remaining parts taken from reference TRBV28 and TRBJ1-1, reads DVKVTQSSRYLVKRTGEKVFLECVQDMDHENMFWYRQDPGLGLRLIYFSYDVKMKEKGDIPEGYSVSREKKERFSLILESASTNQTSMYLCALVPPGGLSEAFFGQGTRLTVV.

The V and J genes are TRBV12-3 or TRBV12-4 and TRBJ1-3; D call uncertain. The CDR3 consists of 15 residues. Trimming cost V 1 base and J 0 bases, with 7 bases left between them. CDR3 residues: CASSLVRYSGNTIYF. The DNA for the CDR3 is TGTGCCAGCAGTTTAGTCCGTTACTCTGGAAACACCATATATTTT.

This chain joins TRBV27 and TRBJ2-3, with 7 bases matching TRBD1. In germline, CDR1 is MNHEY, CDR2 SMNVEV (reference sequence). J gave up 6 bases and V 3 bases, and 12 bases lay outside the gene matches. The CDR3 contains 16 residues. CDR3 coding DNA: TGTGCCAGCAGTTTCATTAGAACAGGGGCAGGGGATACGCAGTATTTT. Its translation is CASSFIRTGAGDTQYF.

The J gene is TRBJ2-1, the V gene TRBV29-1, with D possibly being TRBD2 (6 bases). V was cut by 7 bases and J by 0 bases, with 16 bases left in between. From germline, CDR1 is SQVTM and CDR2 ANQGSEA. This CDR3 region has 15 residues. The CDR3 sequence: CSGGDVFSSYNEQFF. The CDR3, as DNA: TGCAGCGGGGGGGACGTCTTTAGCTCCTACAATGAGCAGTTCTTC.

V and J are TRBV6-2 or TRBV6-3 and TRBJ2-7; 7 nucleotides match TRBD2. This CDR3 has 18 amino acids. V dropped 0 bases and J dropped 2; count of bases not matched to a gene: 13. Germline V lookup: CDR1 MNHEY, CDR2 SVGEGT. In DNA form, the CDR3 reads TGTGCCAGCAGTTACTCGCCAACGCTAGCGGTAGCCACCTACGAGCAGTACTTC. This sequence encodes CASSYSPTLAVATYEQYF.

J is TRBJ1-6 and V is TRBV3-1; possibly TRBD1 for D (5 bases). There are 18 residues in the CDR3. The germline V gene encodes CDR1 LGHDT and CDR2 YNNKEL (reference sequence). The V gene lost 3 bases and the J gene lost 10 bases, with 25 bases spanning the gap. CDR3 loop: CASSQLAAGPRRGSPLHF. The DNA for the CDR3 is TGTGCCAGCAGCCAGCTCGCCGCGGGTCCACGAAGGGGATCACCCCTCCACTTT.

In this sample, this clonotype turned up a few times. The chain is built from TRBV19 and TRBJ1-5; TRBD1 matches 9 bases. Trimming took 9 bases from V and 10 from J; bases not matched to a gene: 13. Per the germline V gene, CDR1 is LNHDA and CDR2 is SQIVND (reference sequence). CDR3 length equals 14 residues. Here the CDR3 DNA reads TGTGCCAGCTGGGTTGGGGACAGGGCTCGTCCCCAGCATTTT. Protein: CASWVGDRARPQHF.

In its sample, this clonotype was seen a few times. This chain uses TRBV7-6 with TRBJ2-7; no reliable D call. Germline V gene data show CDR1 as SGHVS and CDR2 as FNYEAQ. Trimming removed 5 bases at V and 2 bases at J, with 16 bases between. The length of the CDR3 is 15 residues. The CDR3 sequence: CASSPIRVGPYEQYV. CDR3 coding DNA: TGTGCCAGCAGCCCTATACGCGTAGGTCCCTACGAGCAGTACGTC.

This clonotype was picked up many times. The V call is TRBV7-8, the J call TRBJ2-1; no reliable D call. The CDR3 consists of 16 residues. Germline values: CDR1 SGHVS, CDR2 FQNEAQ. Trimming cost V 5 bases and J 7 bases, with 21 bases left between them. CDR3 nucleotides: TGTGCCAGCAGCCCATTTGGCGGAACCCATGGGAATGAGCAGTTCTTC. It yields the protein CASSPFGGTHGNEQFF.

The genes are TRBV6-8 and TRBJ2-3; D is tentatively TRBD1 or TRBD2 (5 bases each). In germline, CDR1 is MNHGY, CDR2 SAAAGT. The V and J ends lost 5 bases and 2 bases respectively, with 14 bases between them. The CDR3 length is 15 residues. CDR3 DNA sequence: TGTGCCAGCAGTGGGACCCCCCGGGTCACAGATACGCAGTATTTT. It specifies CASSGTPRVTDTQYF.

V and J are TRBV6-2 or TRBV6-3 and TRBJ1-1; D perhaps matches TRBD1 (5 bases). Germline V lookup: CDR1 MNHEY, CDR2 SVGEGT. The V and J ends lost 6 bases and 0 bases respectively, with 14 bases between them. The CDR3 consists of 15 residues. In DNA, the CDR3 is TGTGCCAGCAGCCCGGGACGGTTAATGAACACTGAAGCTTTCTTT. Encoded protein: CASSPGRLMNTEAFF.

This clonotype has a handful of counts. Germline is not matched at one junction end, which may reflect a read error. In nucleotides, the CDR3 is TGTGCCAGCAGCTCTCCGACTATTAGCATAGATACGCAGTATTTT. Translation gives CASSSPTISIDTQYF. The chain uses TRBV5-5 and TRBJ2-3; D is perhaps TRBD2 (5 bases). This CDR3 is built from 15 residues. Germline CDR1 is SGHKS and CDR2 is YYEKEE (reference sequence).

This clonotype was detected only a few times. This chain uses TRBV19 with TRBJ2-6; D is ambiguous. Germline values: CDR1 LNHDA, CDR2 SQIVND (reference sequence). V was pared by 7 bases and J by 1 base, with 5 bases between. The CDR3 spans 13 residues. The DNA of the CDR3 is TGTGCCAGTAAGCCTTCTGGGGCCAACGTCCTGACTTTC. This encodes CASKPSGANVLTF.

The genes are TRBV6-2 or TRBV6-3 and TRBJ2-1; D is ambiguous. Germline values: CDR1 MNHEY, CDR2 SVGEGT. This CDR3 region has 18 residues. V lost 8 bases, J lost 0 bases, and 23 bases lay in between. This CDR3 reads CASQYPTGSPGSYNEQFF. The CDR3 DNA reads as TGTGCCAGCCAATACCCGACTGGCTCCCCGGGCTCCTACAATGAGCAGTTCTTC.